This T cell receptor beta chain was sequenced during a study of T-cell reconstitution after alpha-beta-depleted transplantation in children (TCRdb year 2016). Notes on the research overall: Using TCR repertoire profiling, the study quantitatively followed how T-cell immune reconstitution unfolded in children after TCRalphabeta/CD19-depleted allogeneic hematopoietic cell transplantation.

Receptor libraries were prepared by PCR. Data came from an Illumina HiSeq 2500. Molecular barcoding was employed in the preparation of TCR libraries, with unique molecular identifiers being used to normalize TCRbeta repertoire quantification. TCRdb applied fastp at Q25 and MiXCR to the public reads, then kept only in-frame beta chains. Every entry covers one CDR3 protein and lists the most common genes and DNA from its rows. The sample contains 60,000 to 80,000 distinct CDR3 sequences, around 7.9% of them found a single time. The ten largest clonotypes hold about 2.3% of the sample. This clonotype came up many times. Which antigen it targets is not known. No much larger clonotype is one base removed from it; base qualities were not supplied. The source was PBMCs from the stem cell graft donor, collected from the stem cell graft. The clonotype originates from a human donor who donated a stem cell graft to a child with acute lymphoblastic leukemia.

CDR3 reads: CSVEDRKRGLRNEQFF. The sequenced DNA is TGCAGCGTTGAAGACCGGAAGCGAGGTCTTAGAAATGAGCAGTTCTTC. Recombination joined TRBV29-1 with TRBJ2-1; the D gene lacks a confident call. From the cysteine through the phenylalanine, the CDR3 covers 16 amino acids. Solely the CDR3 DNA is kept, with 48 bases framed from the first base. CDR1 and CDR2 are read off the germline V gene as SQVTM and ANQGSEA. V is shortened by 0 bases, J by 7 bases, and the region joining them spans 19 bases.